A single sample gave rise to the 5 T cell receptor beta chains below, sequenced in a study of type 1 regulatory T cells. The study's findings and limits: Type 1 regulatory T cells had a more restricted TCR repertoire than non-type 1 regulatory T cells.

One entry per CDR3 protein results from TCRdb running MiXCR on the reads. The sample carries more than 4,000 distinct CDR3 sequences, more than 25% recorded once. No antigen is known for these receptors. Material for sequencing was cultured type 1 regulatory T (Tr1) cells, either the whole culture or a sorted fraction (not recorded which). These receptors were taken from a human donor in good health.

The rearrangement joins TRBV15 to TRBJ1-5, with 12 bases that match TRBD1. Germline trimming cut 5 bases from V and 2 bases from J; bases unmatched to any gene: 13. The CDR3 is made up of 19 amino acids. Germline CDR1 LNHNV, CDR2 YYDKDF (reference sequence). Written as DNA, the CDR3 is TGTGCCACCAGCGGGAGCCGGGACAGGGGGCATCGAGGCAATCAGCCCCAGCATTTT. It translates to CATSGSRDRGHRGNQPQHF.

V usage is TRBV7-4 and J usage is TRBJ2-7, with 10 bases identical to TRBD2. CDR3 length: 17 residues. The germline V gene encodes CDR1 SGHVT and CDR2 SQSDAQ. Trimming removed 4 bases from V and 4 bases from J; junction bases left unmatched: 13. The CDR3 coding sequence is TGTGCCAGCAGCTACCCCGAGGAAGCGGGGGGGCAATACGAGCAGTACTTC. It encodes CASSYPEEAGGQYEQYF.

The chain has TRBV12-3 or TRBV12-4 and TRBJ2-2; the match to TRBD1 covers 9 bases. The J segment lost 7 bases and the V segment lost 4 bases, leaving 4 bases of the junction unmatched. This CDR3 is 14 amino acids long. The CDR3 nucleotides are TGTGCCAGCAGTTACAGGGGGCAGGGCGGGGAGCTGTTTTTT. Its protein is CASSYRGQGGELFF.

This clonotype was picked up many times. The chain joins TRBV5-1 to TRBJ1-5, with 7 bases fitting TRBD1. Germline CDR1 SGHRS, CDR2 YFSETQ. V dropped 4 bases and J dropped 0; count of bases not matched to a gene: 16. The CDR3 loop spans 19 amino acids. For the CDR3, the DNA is TGCGCCAGCAGCAAAGGAGGGGGCCAAGTAAGAGATAGCAATCAGCCCCAGCATTTT. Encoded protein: CASSKGGGQVRDSNQPQHF.

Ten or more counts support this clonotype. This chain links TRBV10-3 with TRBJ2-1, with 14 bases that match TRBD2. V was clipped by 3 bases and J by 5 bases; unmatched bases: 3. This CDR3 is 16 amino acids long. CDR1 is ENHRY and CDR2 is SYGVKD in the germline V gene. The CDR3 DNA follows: TGTGCCATCAGTGAAAGGACTAGCGGGGGGCACAATGAGCAGTTCTTC. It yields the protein CAISERTSGGHNEQFF.